One and the same sample provided the 25 T cell receptor beta chains below, sequenced in a study of T-cell memory formation after mild COVID-19. TCRdb analysed the 5' RACE reads with MiXCR anew, one entry per CDR3 protein. The data show hundreds of thousands of distinct CDR3 sequences, around 28% seen once. Sequencing input: PBMCs or a T cell subset sorted from them (not recorded which). The source is an adult woman who had mild COVID-19 (a few samples of this study predate the infection). Cell type and time point are not known.

This clonotype was counted many times. The chain has TRBV12-3 or TRBV12-4 and TRBJ2-7; D is ambiguous. V dropped 3 bases and J dropped 2 bases, with 8 bases sitting between them. This CDR3 has 13 amino acids. CDR3 DNA sequence: TGTGCCAGCAGTTTCCTGGAAACCTACGAGCAGTACTTC. This encodes CASSFLETYEQYF.

There are a few counts of this clonotype. This chain joins TRBV7-2 and TRBJ2-1; TRBD2 aligns across 13 bases. This CDR3 has 21 amino acids. The J segment lost 0 bases and the V segment lost 1 base, leaving 12 bases of the junction unmatched. Looked up from germline, CDR1 is SGHTA and CDR2 is FQGNSA. CDR3 nucleotides: TGTGCCAGCAGCTTAGACTCGGGTGAGGGACTAGCGGGACTCTCCTACAATGAGCAGTTCTTC. This codes for CASSLDSGEGLAGLSYNEQFF.

This CDR3 reads CASSLEAGGSTDTQYF. CDR3 in DNA: TGTGCCAGCAGCTTGGAAGCAGGCGGTAGCACAGATACGCAGTATTTT. The chain has TRBV5-5 and TRBJ2-3; D is undetermined. This CDR3 region has 16 residues. Between the trimmed V and J ends, which lost 0 bases and 0 bases, there was a span of 11 bases. Germline V gene lookup returns CDR1 SGHKS and CDR2 YYEKEE (reference sequence). Together with reference TRBV5-5 and TRBJ2-3, the CDR3 gives the full variable domain: DAGVTQSPTHLIKTRGQQVTLRCSPISGHKSVSWYQQVLGQGPQFIFQYYEKEERGRGNFPDRFSARQFPNYSSELNVNALLLGDSALYLCASSLEAGGSTDTQYFGPGTRLTVL.

The chain has TRBV18 and TRBJ2-1, with 10 bases that match TRBD2. The CDR3 is 14 residues long. Germline V CDR1 and CDR2: KGHSH, LQKENI. V shed 5 bases and J 9 bases; nucleotides not matched to a gene: 7. This CDR3 reads CASSSERGGGEQFF. CDR3 bases: TGTGCCAGCTCATCCGAGCGGGGGGGCGGTGAGCAGTTCTTC.

This clonotype was seen a handful of times. This chain links TRBV7-6 with TRBJ2-7; D is perhaps TRBD1 (6 bases). The CDR3 runs 15 residues. V gave up 5 bases and J gave up 1 base, with 15 bases separating them. Germline V CDR1 and CDR2: SGHVS, FNYEAQ. CDR3: CASSGRTAASYEQYF. The CDR3 DNA is TGTGCCAGCAGCGGGCGGACAGCCGCTTCCTACGAGCAGTACTTC.

This clonotype was detected a few times. The chain joins TRBV7-9 to TRBJ2-7; D not certain. CDR1 SEHNR and CDR2 FQNEAQ come from the germline V gene (reference sequence). The CDR3 runs to 16 residues. Trimming took off 4 bases at V and 2 bases at J, with 18 bases between the two ends. In nucleotides, the CDR3 is TGTGCCAGCAGCTCCCCGGGCCTACAACCTCCCTACGAGCAGTACTTC. Encoded protein: CASSSPGLQPPYEQYF.

The V call is TRBV7-2, the J call TRBJ1-2; TRBD1 matches 7 bases. V lost 5 bases to trimming and J lost 5 bases; unmatched junction nucleotides: 5. CDR1 is SGHTA and CDR2 is FQGNSA in the germline V gene. CDR3 length: 13 residues. Here the CDR3 DNA reads TGTGCCAGCAGCCAGGGACAGAAGTATGGCTACACCTTC. Protein sequence: CASSQGQKYGYTF.

This rearrangement joins TRBV6-5 to TRBJ2-5, with D perhaps matching TRBD1 or TRBD2 (5 bases each). This CDR3 comprises 18 residues. V lost 6 bases to trimming and J lost 4 bases, with 27 bases between them. Germline CDR1 reads MNHEY; CDR2 reads SVGAGI. The CDR3 nucleotides are TGTGCCAGCAGAAGCCGATGGGGGAAGGCTCCCCACGGAGAGACCCAGTACTTC. Its protein is CASRSRWGKAPHGETQYF.

This rearrangement joins TRBV5-4 to TRBJ2-3; D not resolved. The germline CDR1 and CDR2 sequences are SGHNT and YYREEE (reference sequence). CDR3 size: 14 residues. The germline V and J ends were trimmed by 2 bases and 2 bases, with 9 bases remaining between them. The CDR3 loop is CASSLERATDTQYF. Written as DNA, the CDR3 is TGTGCCAGCAGCTTAGAGCGTGCCACAGATACGCAGTATTTT. The whole variable domain, filled in from reference TRBV5-4 and TRBJ2-3, reads ETGVTQSPTHLIKTRGQQVTLRCSSQSGHNTVSWYQQALGQGPQFIFQYYREEENGRGNFPPRFSGLQFPNYSSELNVNALELDDSALYLCASSLERATDTQYFGPGTRLTVL.

The sample holds a few counts of this clonotype. The chain has TRBV4-2 and TRBJ2-6; D is unclear. With 0 bases removed from V and 0 bases from J, the gap between germline ends came to 6 bases. The CDR3 length is 16 residues. Germline CDR1 reads LGHNA; CDR2 reads YNFKEQ. The CDR3 nucleotides are TGTGCCAGCAGCCAAGAACAGTACTCTGGGGCCAACGTCCTGACTTTC. Protein: CASSQEQYSGANVLTF.

This rearrangement joins TRBV18 to TRBJ2-7; 9 positions agree with TRBD1. CDR1 is KGHSH and CDR2 is LQKENI in the germline V gene. The CDR3 consists of 17 residues. The J segment lost 0 bases and the V segment lost 6 bases, leaving 12 bases of the junction unmatched. Here the CDR3 reads CASSRIPGTGLSYEQYF. The CDR3 DNA sequence: TGTGCCAGCTCTCGAATCCCCGGGACAGGGCTCTCCTACGAGCAGTACTTC.

This clonotype appeared a few times. J is TRBJ2-1 and V is TRBV7-6, with TRBD2 matching over 11 bases. Germline CDR1 reads SGHVS; CDR2 reads FNYEAQ. J lost 3 bases, V lost 4 bases, and 11 bases had no gene match. The CDR3 spans 18 residues. The DNA of the CDR3 is TGTGCCAGCAGCTCGCTTCTAGCGGGAGGAATCTACTACAATGAGCAGTTCTTC. Its translation is CASSSLLAGGIYYNEQFF.

This clonotype was counted only a few times. The rearrangement links TRBV10-3 to TRBJ2-6; TRBD1 or TRBD2 may be the D gene (5 bases each). The V end lost 10 bases, the J end lost 0 bases, and 16 bases lay between the germline ends. CDR3 length equals 16 residues. Germline V gives CDR1 ENHRY, CDR2 SYGVKD. The CDR3 reads CATGREGYSGANVLTF. The CDR3 DNA sequence: TGTGCCACCGGGCGTGAGGGGTACTCTGGGGCCAACGTCCTGACTTTC.

This rearrangement joins TRBV7-6 to TRBJ2-2; D tentatively reads TRBD1 or TRBD2 (5 bases each). The CDR3 runs 14 residues. Germline CDR1 is SGHVS and CDR2 is FNYEAQ. Trimming took 0 bases from V and 6 from J, leaving 8 bases between them. This chain's CDR3 is CASSLALGAGELFF. The CDR3 coding sequence is TGTGCCAGCAGCTTAGCGTTGGGGGCCGGGGAGCTGTTTTTT.

The chain joins TRBV15 to TRBJ2-2, with TRBD2 matching 11 bases. The germline V gene has CDR1 LNHNV and CDR2 YYDKDF (reference sequence). Trimming cost V 5 bases and J 1 base; bases outside gene matches: 3. The CDR3 sequence is 16 residues long. Written as DNA, the CDR3 is TGTGCCACCAGCGGGGGACTAGCGGAGAACACCGGGGAGCTGTTTTTT. Residues: CATSGGLAENTGELFF.

The rearrangement uses TRBV20-1 and TRBJ1-1; D uncertain. The germline gives CDR1 DFQATT, CDR2 SNEGSKA (reference sequence). The length of the CDR3 is 13 residues. The ends were cut back, 5 bases at V and 4 bases at J, with 14 bases in the middle. The CDR3 DNA sequence: TGCAGTGCTGACGATGGACGGCTCACTGAAGCTTTCTTT. This codes for CSADDGRLTEAFF.

The J gene is TRBJ2-3, the V gene TRBV20-1; TRBD1 aligns across 9 bases. V gave up 5 bases and J gave up 1 base; unmatched junction bases: 10. Germline lookup yields CDR1 DFQATT and CDR2 SNEGSKA (reference sequence). The CDR3 is 16 amino acids. CDR3 loop: CSACDWDRDRTDTQYF. The CDR3 DNA sequence: TGCAGTGCTTGCGATTGGGACAGGGACCGCACAGATACGCAGTATTTT.

The chain combines TRBV24-1 with TRBJ1-1; D perhaps matches TRBD1 (6 bases). The germline V and J ends were trimmed by 5 bases and 11 bases, with 20 bases remaining between them. Germline CDR1 reads KGHDR; CDR2 reads SFDVKD. This CDR3 has 14 amino acids. The chain's CDR3 is CATSVGGAGYKAFF. The DNA of the CDR3 is TGTGCCACCAGTGTCGGGGGCGCTGGATATAAGGCTTTCTTT.

This clonotype has only a few counts. The CDR3 nucleotides are TGTGCCACCAGCGTGAGAGAGGGCGGGAGAGGTGACAATGAGCAGTTCTTC. This translates into CATSVREGGRGDNEQFF. The chain has TRBV15 and TRBJ2-1, with 7 bases that match TRBD2. Trimming removed 5 bases from V and 5 bases from J; junction bases left unmatched: 15. CDR1 LNHNV and CDR2 YYDKDF come from the germline V gene (reference sequence). The CDR3 contains 17 residues.

This clonotype was detected a few times. The chain combines TRBV10-3 with TRBJ2-1; D remains ambiguous. V was cut by 4 bases and J by 2 bases, with 15 bases left in between. The germline CDR1 and CDR2 sequences are ENHRY and SYGVKD. The CDR3 totals 16 residues. The CDR3 is CAISARAVLTYNEQFF. The DNA of the CDR3 is TGTGCCATCAGTGCTAGGGCAGTTCTGACCTACAATGAGCAGTTCTTC.

This sequence joins TRBV12-3 or TRBV12-4 and TRBJ2-5; 15 bases agree with TRBD2. Trimming cost V 5 bases and J 5 bases; bases outside gene matches: 9. The CDR3 sequence is 17 residues long. The CDR3 loop reads CASSRPGLAGGLETQYF. CDR3 nucleotides: TGTGCCAGCAGTAGACCCGGACTAGCGGGAGGGCTGGAGACCCAGTACTTC.

In its sample, this clonotype was seen many times. The chain carries TRBV7-9 and TRBJ2-1; TRBD2 is a possible D gene (6 bases). The V end lost 3 bases, the J end lost 7 bases, and 7 bases lay between the germline ends. The length of the CDR3 is 12 residues. Germline V gene data show CDR1 as SEHNR and CDR2 as FQNEAQ (reference sequence). This chain's CDR3 is CASSFGTNEQFF. CDR3 sequence (DNA): TGTGCCAGCAGCTTCGGGACTAATGAGCAGTTCTTC.

This clonotype was counted between two and nine times. This sequence joins TRBV12-3 or TRBV12-4 and TRBJ2-7; tentatively, D is TRBD1 or TRBD2 (5 bases each). This CDR3 is 14 amino acids long. Trimming took 2 bases from V and 5 from J, leaving 13 bases between them. In nucleotides, the CDR3 is TGTGCCAGCAGTTTAAGGGCAATGGGGGACGAGCAGTACTTC. It yields the protein CASSLRAMGDEQYF.

This clonotype occurred a few times. The chain uses TRBV6-1 and TRBJ1-1, with D possibly being TRBD1 (5 bases). The CDR3 consists of 12 residues. The V end lost 2 bases, the J end lost 12 bases, and 13 bases lay between the germline ends. CDR1 is MNHNS, CDR2 SASEGT, per germline. This CDR3 reads CASSEFQGESFF. The CDR3 nucleotides are TGTGCCAGCAGTGAATTTCAGGGAGAGTCTTTCTTT.

The chain uses TRBV12-3 or TRBV12-4 and TRBJ1-6; 7 bases agree with TRBD1. The V gene end was trimmed by 3 bases and the J gene end by 8 bases; junction bases not matched to a gene: 7. This CDR3 is 15 amino acids long. The CDR3 reads CASSFDRERDSPLHF. The CDR3 bases are TGTGCCAGCAGTTTCGACAGGGAGAGGGATTCACCCCTCCACTTT.